Following are 2 T cell receptor beta chains from one sample sequenced in a study of T cells in Graves' hyperthyroidism and ophthalmopathy. Amplification of TCR beta CDR3 regions used RNA as the template. With the HTBI primer set, the TCR CDR3 went through a first round of RT-PCR. Via MiXCR, TCRdb re-called the multiplex PCR reads, giving one row per CDR3 protein. The repertoire has about 360,000 distinct CDR3 sequences, approximately 13% of them found once; the top ten carry over 8.5%. Sequencing was carried out using blood. Receptors originate from a woman aged 18-29 years with Graves' hyperthyroidism.

This clonotype was detected many times. The V and J genes are TRBV15 and TRBJ2-7, with TRBD2 matching over 7 bases. The germline CDR1 and CDR2 sequences are LNHNV and YYDKDF (reference sequence). The CDR3 has 16 amino acids. V shed 3 bases and J 0 bases; nucleotides not matched to a gene: 8. The CDR3 sequence is CATSRAGVGISYEQYF. CDR3 sequence (DNA): TGTGCCACCAGCAGGGCGGGGGTCGGGATCTCCTACGAGCAGTACTTC.

This clonotype showed up just once. The chain employs TRBV5-1 and TRBJ2-5; 8 positions agree with TRBD1. The trim removed 4 bases at V and 4 bases at J, leaving 9 bases unmatched. In germline, CDR1 is SGHRS, CDR2 YFSETQ. The CDR3 runs 15 residues. Here the CDR3 reads CASSPGAGGLETQYF. The CDR3 DNA follows: TGCGCCAGCAGCCCGGGGGCAGGGGGCTTAGAGACCCAGTACTTC.